One sample yielded the 7 T cell receptor beta chains listed below, sequenced in a study of T cell responses to AZD1222 COVID-19 vaccine. Assay used: immunoSEQ multiplex PCR; TCRdb lists only in-frame clones, some missing. The sample contains approximately 79,000 clones, about 80% of which appear only once. The input for sequencing was peripheral blood, taken 28 days after the second AZD1222 dose. Receptor source: an adult who received the AZD1222 COVID-19 vaccine.

This clone is a singleton in its sample. The rearrangement joins TRBV28 to TRBJ2-5; TRBD2 agrees at 12 bases. V trimming: 5 bases; J trimming: 2 bases; junction bases outside the gene matches: 6. This CDR3 region has 16 residues. The germline gives CDR1 MDHEN, CDR2 SYDVKM. For the CDR3, the DNA is TGTGCCAGCAGTGATGGACTAGCGGGATTACAAGAGACCCAGTACTTC. Translating it yields CASSDGLAGLQETQYF.

V usage is TRBV7-9 and J usage is TRBJ1-2; D uncertain. V gave up 4 bases and J gave up 8 bases, with 14 bases separating them. Germline CDR1 reads SEHNR; CDR2 reads FQNEAQ (reference sequence). CDR3 length equals 13 residues. CDR3: CASSSLGEVGYTF. CDR3 coding DNA: TGTGCCAGCAGCTCCCTTGGGGAAGTGGGCTACACCTTC.

This clone occurred a few times. The CDR3 sequence: CASSLWGDTTNEKLFF. CDR3 nucleotide sequence: TGTGCCAGCAGTTTATGGGGGGACACAACTAATGAAAAACTGTTTTTT. The V call is TRBV28, the J call TRBJ1-4; D may be TRBD1 (6 bases). Germline CDR1 MDHEN, CDR2 SYDVKM. The CDR3 runs 16 residues. Trimming pared 0 bases from V and 0 bases from J, leaving 8 bases between.

The V gene is TRBV7-2, the J gene TRBJ1-2; D perhaps matches TRBD1 (5 bases). CDR1 is SGHTA and CDR2 is FQGNSA in the germline V gene. Trimming took off 2 bases at V and 0 bases at J, with 16 bases between the two ends. This CDR3 is 17 amino acids long. This CDR3 is CASSLWSTGVANYGYTF. The CDR3 DNA reads as TGTGCCAGCAGCTTATGGTCCACGGGGGTAGCTAACTATGGCTACACCTTC.

This sequence joins TRBV2 and TRBJ1-5, with 7 bases identical to TRBD1. The V and J ends lost 4 bases and 6 bases, in that order; junction bases with no gene match: 6. CDR3 length equals 14 residues. Germline CDR1 reads SNHLY; CDR2 reads FYNNEI. The CDR3 DNA follows: TGTGCCAGCAGTGGGAAGGGGGCTATTCAGCCCCAGCATTTT. Protein product: CASSGKGAIQPQHF.

This clone turned up a few times. The V call is TRBV4-2, the J call TRBJ1-3; no firm D call. The CDR3 has 13 amino acids. Trimming took off 0 bases at V and 2 bases at J, with 2 bases between the two ends. CDR1 and CDR2 (germline): LGHNA, YNFKEQ. The CDR3 protein is CASSQDPGNTIYF. For the CDR3, the DNA is TGTGCCAGCAGCCAAGACCCTGGAAACACCATATATTTT.

The count of this clone is one. The chain links TRBV19 to TRBJ2-1; D uncertain. Germline loops: CDR1 LNHDA, CDR2 SQIVND (reference sequence). V was pared by 4 bases and J by 3 bases, with 16 bases between. The CDR3 loop spans 16 amino acids. CDR3 protein: CASSTPGVRSYNEQFF. In DNA form, the CDR3 reads TGTGCCAGTAGTACCCCGGGTGTCAGGAGCTACAATGAGCAGTTCTTC.